This T cell receptor beta chain was recovered during a study of blood T cells in healthy people across ages. Alongside a J-beta primer mix, a sample-barcoded 5' primer served in a second PCR lasting 7 to 11 cycles. TCRdb processed the 5' RACE reads anew with MiXCR; each CDR3 protein has one entry. The sample has roughly 1,100,000 distinct CDR3 sequences, 20% to 25% seen once. The V end was cut by 3 bases, the J end by 3 bases, with 24 bases between. Per germline, CDR1 SQVTM and CDR2 ANQGSEA. The CDR3 is made up of 18 amino acids. This clonotype appeared a few times. A minimum of 7 million PBMCs was isolated per sample. These data were likewise used in another study, on T cells of mothers and their children.

The sequenced sample consisted of blood. The clonotype originates from a girl aged 2 to 9 in good health. The J gene is TRBJ2-4, the V gene TRBV29-1; D tentatively fits TRBD1 or TRBD2 (5 bases each). DNA of the CDR3: TGCAGCGTTGAGACTCACAACCCTGGGACGGAAGACAAAAACATTCAGTACTTC. Amino acids: CSVETHNPGTEDKNIQYF. Combining the CDR3 with reference TRBV29-1 and TRBJ2-4 gives the whole variable domain SAVISQKPSRDICQRGTSLTIQCQVDSQVTMMFWYRQQPGQSLTLIATANQGSEATYESGFVIDKFPISRPNLTFSTLTVSNMSPEDSSIYLCSVETHNPGTEDKNIQYFGAGTRLSVL.